This entry describes one T cell receptor beta chain. The CDR3 extends 3 residues past the end of the read, so its final part is completed from the germline J gene. The table came from immunoSEQ multiplex PCR; TCRdb's copy has only in-frame clones and leaves some out. The repertoire table contains roughly 25,000 clones. The CDR3 is 14 amino acids. Trimming pared 5 bases from V and 2 bases from J, leaving 12 bases between. Looked up from germline, CDR1 is MDHEN and CDR2 is SYDVKM. Recipients received nonmyeloablative bone marrow transplants from related graft donors, with transient mixed chimerism. Thawed PBMCs were FACS-sorted into unstimulated CD4+CD25+CD127- regulatory T cells, CD4+CD25- non-regulatory cells, CD4 and CD8 cells. The sample belongs to a study of Tregs in tolerant kidney transplant recipients.

The specimen was CD4+ T cells from blood (PBMCs), collected 6 months after the transplant. The chain combines TRBV28 with TRBJ2-5; D possibly corresponds to TRBD1 (5 bases). The receptor was isolated from a human patient who received a combined kidney and bone marrow transplant. These T cells may partly come from the graft donor. Incomplete CDR3 DNA: TGTGCCAGCAGTATACTTACAGGTCAAGAGACC. Its translation: CASSILTGQET. The full CDR3 protein reads CASSILTGQETQYF.